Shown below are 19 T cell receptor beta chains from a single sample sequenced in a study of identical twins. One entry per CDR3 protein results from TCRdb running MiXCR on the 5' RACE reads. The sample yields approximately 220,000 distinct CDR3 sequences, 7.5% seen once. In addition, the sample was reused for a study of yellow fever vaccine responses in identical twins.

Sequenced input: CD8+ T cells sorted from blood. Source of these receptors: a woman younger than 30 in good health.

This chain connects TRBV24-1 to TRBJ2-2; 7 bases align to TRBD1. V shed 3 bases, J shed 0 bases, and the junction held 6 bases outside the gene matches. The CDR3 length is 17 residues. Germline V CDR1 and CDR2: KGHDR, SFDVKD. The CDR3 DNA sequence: TGTGCCACCAGTGATATAGGGGACAGAGCGAACACCGGGGAGCTGTTTTTT. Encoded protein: CATSDIGDRANTGELFF.

CDR3 loop: CASSPGIFNSPLHF. In nucleotides, the CDR3 is TGTGCCAGCAGTCCCGGGATCTTTAATTCACCCCTCCACTTT. The rearrangement links TRBV12-3 or TRBV12-4 to TRBJ1-6; D is ambiguous. The CDR3 covers 14 residues. V was trimmed by 5 bases and J by 6 bases, leaving 11 bases between them.

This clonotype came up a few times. CDR3 sequence reads: CATSRGLAGPDTQYF. The CDR3, as DNA: TGTGCCACCAGCAGAGGACTAGCGGGGCCAGATACGCAGTATTTT. The chain employs TRBV15 and TRBJ2-3; 11 bases match TRBD2. Germline V CDR1 and CDR2: LNHNV, YYDKDF (reference sequence). V gave up 1 base and J gave up 4 bases; unmatched junction bases: 1. The CDR3 is made up of 15 amino acids.

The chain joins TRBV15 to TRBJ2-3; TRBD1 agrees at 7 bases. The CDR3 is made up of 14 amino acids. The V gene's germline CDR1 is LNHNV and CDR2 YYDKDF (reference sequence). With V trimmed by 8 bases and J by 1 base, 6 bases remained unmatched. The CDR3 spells CATGWDSGTDTQYF. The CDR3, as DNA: TGTGCCACCGGATGGGACAGCGGCACAGATACGCAGTATTTT. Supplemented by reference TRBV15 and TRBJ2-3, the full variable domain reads DAMVIQNPRYQVTQFGKPVTLSCSQTLNHNVMYWYQQKSSQAPKLLFHYYDKDFNNEADTPDNFQSRRPNTSFCFLDIRSPGLGDTAMYLCATGWDSGTDTQYFGPGTRLTVL.

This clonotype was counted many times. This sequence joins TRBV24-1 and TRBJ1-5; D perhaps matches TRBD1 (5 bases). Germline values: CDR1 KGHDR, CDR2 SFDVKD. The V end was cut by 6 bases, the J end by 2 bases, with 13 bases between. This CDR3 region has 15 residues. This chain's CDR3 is CATSPTDGGNQPQHF. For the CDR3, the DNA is TGTGCCACCAGTCCGACAGACGGAGGCAATCAGCCCCAGCATTTT.

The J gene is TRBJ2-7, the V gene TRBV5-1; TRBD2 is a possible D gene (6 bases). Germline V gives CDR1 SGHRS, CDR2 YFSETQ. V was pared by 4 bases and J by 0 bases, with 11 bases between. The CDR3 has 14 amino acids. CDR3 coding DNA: TGCGCCAGCAGCGATCCGGGACTCTCCTACGAGCAGTACTTC. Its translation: CASSDPGLSYEQYF.

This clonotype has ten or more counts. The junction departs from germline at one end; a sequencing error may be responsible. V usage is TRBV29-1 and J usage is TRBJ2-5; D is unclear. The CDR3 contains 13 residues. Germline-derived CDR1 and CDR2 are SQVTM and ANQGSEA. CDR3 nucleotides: TGCAGCGTCGAAGGGCTGGAGCAAGAGACCCAGTACTTC. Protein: CSVEGLEQETQYF.

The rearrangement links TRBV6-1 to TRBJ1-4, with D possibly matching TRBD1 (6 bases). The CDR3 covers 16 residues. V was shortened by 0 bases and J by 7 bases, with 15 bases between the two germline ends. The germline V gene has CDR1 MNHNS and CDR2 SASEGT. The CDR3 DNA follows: TGTGCCAGCAGTGAAGCTCTACAGGGCAGGATTGAAAAACTGTTTTTT. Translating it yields CASSEALQGRIEKLFF.

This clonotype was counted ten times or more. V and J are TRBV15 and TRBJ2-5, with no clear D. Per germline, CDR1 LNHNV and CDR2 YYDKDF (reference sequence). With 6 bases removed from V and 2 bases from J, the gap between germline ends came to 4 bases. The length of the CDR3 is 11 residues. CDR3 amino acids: CATSHQETQYF. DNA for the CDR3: TGTGCCACCAGTCATCAAGAGACCCAGTACTTC.

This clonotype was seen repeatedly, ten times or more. The CDR3 sequence is CASSPPGQVTYEQYF. CDR3 DNA sequence: TGCGCCAGCAGCCCCCCGGGACAGGTCACCTACGAGCAGTACTTC. The V and J genes are TRBV4-1 and TRBJ2-7, with 8 bases matching TRBD1. The J segment lost 2 bases and the V segment lost 4 bases, leaving 7 bases of the junction unmatched. There are 15 residues in the CDR3. Germline values: CDR1 MGHRA, CDR2 YSYEKL.

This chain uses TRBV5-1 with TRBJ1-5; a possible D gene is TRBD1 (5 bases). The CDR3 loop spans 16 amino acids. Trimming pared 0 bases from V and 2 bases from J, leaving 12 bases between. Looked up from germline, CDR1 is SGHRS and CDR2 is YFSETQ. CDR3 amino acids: CASSLEAGGGNQPQHF. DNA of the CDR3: TGCGCCAGCAGCTTGGAGGCAGGAGGGGGCAATCAGCCCCAGCATTTT.

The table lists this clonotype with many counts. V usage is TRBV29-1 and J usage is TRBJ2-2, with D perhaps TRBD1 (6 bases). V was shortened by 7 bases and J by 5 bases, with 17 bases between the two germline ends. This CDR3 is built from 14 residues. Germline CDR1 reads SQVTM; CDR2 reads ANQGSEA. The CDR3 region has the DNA TGCAGCGCCCGGCGGCAGGGGTCAACCGGGGAGCTGTTTTTT. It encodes CSARRQGSTGELFF.

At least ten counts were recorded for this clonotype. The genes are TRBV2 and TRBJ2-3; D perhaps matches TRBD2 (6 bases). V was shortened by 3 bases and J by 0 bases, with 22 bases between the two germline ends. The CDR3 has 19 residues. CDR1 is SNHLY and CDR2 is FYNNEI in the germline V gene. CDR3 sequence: CASSDNGAGSDTSTDTQYF. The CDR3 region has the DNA TGTGCCAGCAGTGATAACGGGGCGGGGAGCGATACTAGCACAGATACGCAGTATTTT. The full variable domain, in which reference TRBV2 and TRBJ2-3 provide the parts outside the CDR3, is EPEVTQTPSHQVTQMGQEVILRCVPISNHLYFYWYRQILGQKVEFLVSFYNNEISEKSEIFDDQFSVERPDGSNFTLKIRSTKLEDSAMYFCASSDNGAGSDTSTDTQYFGPGTRLTVL.

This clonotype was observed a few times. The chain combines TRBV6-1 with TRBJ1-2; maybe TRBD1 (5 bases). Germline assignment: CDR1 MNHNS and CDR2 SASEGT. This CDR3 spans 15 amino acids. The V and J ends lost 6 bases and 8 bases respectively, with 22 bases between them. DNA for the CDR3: TGTGCCAGCAGCAAACGCCCGGGACGACCTTTGGGCTACACCTTC. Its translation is CASSKRPGRPLGYTF.

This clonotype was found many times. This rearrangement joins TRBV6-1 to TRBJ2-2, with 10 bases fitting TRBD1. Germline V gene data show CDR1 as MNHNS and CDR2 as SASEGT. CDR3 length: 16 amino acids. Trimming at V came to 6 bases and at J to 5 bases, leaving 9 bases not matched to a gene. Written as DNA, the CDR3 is TGTGCCAGCAGCAGCCGGGACAGGGGATATACCGGGGAGCTGTTTTTT. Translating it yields CASSSRDRGYTGELFF.

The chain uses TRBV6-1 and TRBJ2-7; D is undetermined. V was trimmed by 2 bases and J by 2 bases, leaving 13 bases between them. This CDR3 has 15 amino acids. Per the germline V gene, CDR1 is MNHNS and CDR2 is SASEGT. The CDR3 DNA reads TGTGCCAGCAGTGAATTTAGGAGAAACCCCTACGAGCAGTACGTC. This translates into CASSEFRRNPYEQYV.

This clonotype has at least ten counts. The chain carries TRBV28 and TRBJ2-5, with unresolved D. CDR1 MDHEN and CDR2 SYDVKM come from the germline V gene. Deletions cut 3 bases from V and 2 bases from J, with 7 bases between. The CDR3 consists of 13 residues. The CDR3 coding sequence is TGTGCCAGCAGTTTCCCAGGACAAGAGACCCAGTACTTC. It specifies CASSFPGQETQYF.

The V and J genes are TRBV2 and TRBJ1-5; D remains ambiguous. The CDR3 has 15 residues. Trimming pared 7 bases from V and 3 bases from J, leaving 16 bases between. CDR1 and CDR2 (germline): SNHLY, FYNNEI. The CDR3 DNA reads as TGTGCCAGCAAGAAAGGATTTTTAGACAATCAGCCCCAGCATTTT. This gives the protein CASKKGFLDNQPQHF.

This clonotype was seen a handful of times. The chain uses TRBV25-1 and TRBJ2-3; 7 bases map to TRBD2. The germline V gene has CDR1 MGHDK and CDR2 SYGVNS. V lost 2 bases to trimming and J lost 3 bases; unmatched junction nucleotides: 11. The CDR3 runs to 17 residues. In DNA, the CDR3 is TGTGCCAGCAGTGAAACGGGGACTACAGTGGGGACAGATACGCAGTATTTT. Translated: CASSETGTTVGTDTQYF.